This entry concerns a single T cell receptor beta chain. This clonotype appeared many times. Its specific antigen is unknown. Base qualities are missing; no much larger clone stands one base away. To prepare the library, 5' RACE was applied. These reads were obtained on an Illumina HiSeq 2500. A second PCR of roughly 7 to 11 cycles was performed with a sample-barcoded 5' primer and a J-beta primer mix. A template-switch 5' adaptor carrying 12 random nucleotides introduced a unique molecular identifier onto each TCR beta cDNA molecule. Each sample yielded at least 2.5 million CDR3-containing paired-end reads. First-strand cDNA was synthesized from all RNA with the Mint cDNA synthesis kit, primed by a TRBC-specific oligonucleotide. All cDNA was treated with uracil-DNA glycosylase and then went through a first 18-cycle PCR with the universal primers M1SS and BC2_uni_R. Under the source paper's analysis protocol: Normalization of each sample was performed by random selection of 1 million high-quality reads, each carrying a distinct molecular identifier. Instead of being binned into consensus sequences, reads with shared molecular identifiers were discarded. MiTCR, with a Q25 quality threshold and the strictest error-elimination algorithm, was used for CDR3 identification, clonotype clustering and error correction. A nonparametric unseen species model using Euler transformation provided a lower-bound estimate of total TCR beta diversity. TCRdb's own reprocessing of the public reads used fastp at Q25 and MiXCR and kept productive beta chains. Duplicate CDR3 protein sequences are folded into a single record with the most common DNA and genes. TCRdb, not the authors, supplied the V and J calls. This sample comprises 870,000 or so distinct CDR3 sequences, 29% of them detected only once. Jointly, the top ten make up around a sixth of the sample.

V is cut by 3 bases and J by 5 bases, and the space between the germline ends is 5 bases. The CDR3, from cysteine to phenylalanine, totals 12 residues. Of all the DNA, just the CDR3 is kept, 36 bases in frame from base 1. Systemically healthy Caucasian individuals from Russia, 39 in total and aged about 6 to 90 years, were included as donors. Ten milliliters of peripheral blood were collected from each donor into EDTA-treated Vacutainer tubes. PBMCs were isolated by Ficoll-Paque density-gradient centrifugation, with at least 6 million obtained per sample. Total RNA, at least 5 micrograms per sample, was extracted from PBMCs with Trizol reagent. For every donor, flow cytometry on a PBMC aliquot measured the percentage of naive CD45RAhigh/CD27high T cells. The data belong to a study of blood T cells in healthy people across ages (dated by TCRdb to 2014 to 2015). For the wider study: In model experiments, roughly one uniquely barcoded TCR beta cDNA molecule per two T cells was captured by template switching. Four age groups were formed from the donors: young (average approximately 15 years), middle-aged (around 39), aged (roughly 58) and long-lived (less than 85). Two additional independent replicas of 1 million unique cDNA reads from the same blood draw were analyzed for two donors (one aged 18 to 29 and one aged 80 or older). To track age-related changes in TCR beta repertoire diversity, the study relied on deep sequencing normalized with unique cDNA molecular identifiers. To avoid experimental bias, donors of different ages were spread randomly across the sequencing lanes. The study at large found these results: Observed TCR beta diversity correlated strongly with the percentage of naive T cells measured by flow cytometry. Estimates of total diversity from one million sequenced T cells were regarded as lower bounds and underestimates. Bulk unsorted PBMC profiling prevented conclusive comparison of naive and antigen-experienced compartments. Compared with the aged group, the long-lived group had more naive CD4+ T cells, fewer expanded clones and increased TCR diversity, suggesting age selection. As age increased, observed TCR beta diversity per million T cells dropped in a roughly linear way, and a significant reduction was already evident by age about 40. Because donor CMV infection status was unknown, age-related changes in expanded clonotypes were potentially confounded.

The receptor was isolated from a woman aged 80 or over in good health. The V gene is TRBV12-3 or TRBV12-4 and the J gene is TRBJ2-1; the D gene remains uncertain. The sequencing sample was made of blood. The DNA sequence is as follows: TGTGCCAGCAGTTTCCTTAACAATGAGCAGTTCTTC. Translated, this is CASSFLNNEQFF.